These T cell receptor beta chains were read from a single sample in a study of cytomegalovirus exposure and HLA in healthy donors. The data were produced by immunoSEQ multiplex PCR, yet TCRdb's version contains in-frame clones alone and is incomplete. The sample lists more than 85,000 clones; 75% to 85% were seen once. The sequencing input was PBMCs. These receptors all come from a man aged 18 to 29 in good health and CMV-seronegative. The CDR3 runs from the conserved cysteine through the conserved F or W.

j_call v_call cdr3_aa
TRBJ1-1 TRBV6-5 CASRDPGGKIEAFF
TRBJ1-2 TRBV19 CASSMDSRGFGGYTF
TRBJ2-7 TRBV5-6 CASSQSHPSGKVAYEQYF
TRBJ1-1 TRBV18 CASSLTGVAEAFF
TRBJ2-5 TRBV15 CATSRVALGGETQYF
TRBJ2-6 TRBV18 CASSPSWSLAGFSGANVLTF
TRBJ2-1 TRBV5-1 CASSQLAGGWEQFF
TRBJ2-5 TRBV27 CASSFSGVLGKAKTQYF
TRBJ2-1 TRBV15 CATSRGLADHNEQFF
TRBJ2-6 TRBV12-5 CASGWTLDRGDSGANVLTF
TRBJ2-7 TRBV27 CASRRGTGGPYEQYF
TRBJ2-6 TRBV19 CASWTDSSGANVLTF
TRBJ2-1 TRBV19 CASSLRQKVLHNEQFF
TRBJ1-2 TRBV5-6 CASSLDRIYGYTF
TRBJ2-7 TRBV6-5 CASSTTGASHEQYF
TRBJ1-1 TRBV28 CASSLWGGGNTEAFF
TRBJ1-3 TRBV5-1 CASTLGGSGNTIYF
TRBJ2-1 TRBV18 CASSPDRSSYNEQFF
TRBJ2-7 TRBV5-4 CASSSIHGPQGNEQYF
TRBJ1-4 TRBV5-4 CASSPELATNEKLFF
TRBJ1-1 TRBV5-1 CASSLEGQLNTEAFF
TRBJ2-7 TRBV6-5 CASSLRTGTNEQYF
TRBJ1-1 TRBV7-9 CASSPNGERLTEAFF
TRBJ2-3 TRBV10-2 CASRPGQGSTDTQYF
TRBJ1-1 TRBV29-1 CSVEVLTSEAFF
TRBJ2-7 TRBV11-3 CASSLDRGLSYEQYF
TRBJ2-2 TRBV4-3 CASSHAGLAGFNTGELFF
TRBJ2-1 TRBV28 CASTGLAGSYNEQFF
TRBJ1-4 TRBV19 CASSSSKMGLEKLFF
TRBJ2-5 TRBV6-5 CASSGGDRTETQYF
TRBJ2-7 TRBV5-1 CASPWTSGSPSSYEQYF
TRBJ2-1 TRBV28 CASSPSAGGLHNEQFF
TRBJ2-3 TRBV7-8 CASSYTGQGTQYF